Below, 10 T cell receptor beta chains from the same sample are listed, as sequenced in a study of blood T cell repertoires in COVID-19 (dated by TCRdb to 2020 to 2022). The library was prepared using the immunoSEQ multiplex PCR assay. The table comes from immuneACCESS by way of TCRdb, which keeps in-frame sequences with V and J called. Part of the clones is missing from these tables; in studies checked, under half for an unresolved V gene and the rest for unknown reasons. The sample contains more than 95,000 clones, approximately 82% of them found a single time. Together, the top ten hold just under 7.5% of the sample. Sample: peripheral blood. The receptor set was obtained from a man in his 70s with active or convalescent COVID-19.

The CDR3 spells CASSLAGSGQPQHF. CDR3 nucleotides: TGTGCCAGCAGTTTAGCAGGGAGCGGGCAGCCCCAGCATTTT. The chain joins TRBV28 to TRBJ1-5; TRBD1 might be the D (5 bases). This CDR3 has 14 amino acids. Per the germline V gene, CDR1 is MDHEN and CDR2 is SYDVKM. Trimming took 2 bases from V and 7 from J, leaving 12 bases between them.

The rearrangement links TRBV4-1 to TRBJ2-3; 12 bases fit TRBD2. CDR1 and CDR2 (germline): MGHRA, YSYEKL. The CDR3 is made up of 18 amino acids. V gave up 2 bases and J gave up 2 bases; unmatched junction bases: 8. Here the CDR3 reads CASSQRLAGVSHTDTQYF. CDR3 nucleotide sequence: TGCGCCAGCAGCCAACGACTAGCGGGAGTATCACACACAGATACGCAGTATTTT.

The chain's CDR3 is CASSRDKSTDTQYF. As DNA, the CDR3 is TGTGCCAGCAGTCGGGACAAGAGCACAGATACGCAGTATTTT. The chain is built from TRBV5-4 and TRBJ2-3, with D possibly being TRBD1 (6 bases). Trimming shortened V by 5 bases and J by 0 bases, and 10 bases separated the two germline ends. There are 14 residues in the CDR3. Germline V lookup: CDR1 SGHNT, CDR2 YYREEE (reference sequence).

The J gene is TRBJ1-2, the V gene TRBV6-6, with D possibly TRBD1 on 6 matching bases. Germline V gives CDR1 MNHNY, CDR2 SVGAGI (reference sequence). CDR3 length: 12 residues. With 7 bases removed from V and 7 bases from J, the gap between germline ends came to 13 bases. The CDR3 sequence is CASKKQGAGYTF. The CDR3 coding sequence is TGTGCCAGCAAAAAACAGGGCGCTGGCTACACCTTC.

The chain couples TRBV6-4 to TRBJ1-1; TRBD1 matches 11 bases. The CDR3 length is 13 residues. Trimming cost V 3 bases and J 9 bases; bases outside gene matches: 3. CDR1 and CDR2 (germline): MRHNA, SNTAGT. The CDR3 spells CASSDGQGAKAFF. In DNA form, the CDR3 reads TGTGCCAGCAGTGATGGACAGGGGGCCAAAGCTTTCTTT.

The rearrangement links TRBV7-9 to TRBJ2-5; 14 bases align to TRBD2. Germline trimming cut 5 bases from V and 3 bases from J; bases unmatched to any gene: 2. This CDR3 is built from 15 residues. Germline lookup yields CDR1 SEHNR and CDR2 FQNEAQ (reference sequence). The CDR3 protein is CASSGTSGREETQYF. The CDR3 coding sequence is TGTGCCAGCAGCGGGACTAGCGGGAGAGAAGAGACCCAGTACTTC.

The J gene is TRBJ2-1, the V gene TRBV27, with TRBD1 matching over 10 bases. V gave up 4 bases and J gave up 4 bases; unmatched junction bases: 4. This CDR3 spans 15 amino acids. The germline CDR1 and CDR2 sequences are MNHEY and SMNVEV (reference sequence). The CDR3 DNA follows: TGTGCCAGCAGTTCTCCGGGACAGGGGTACAATGAGCAGTTCTTC. It encodes CASSSPGQGYNEQFF.

The rearrangement links TRBV28 to TRBJ2-1, with 9 nucleotides matching TRBD2. V lost 4 bases and J lost 3; bases outside the gene matches: 4. From germline, CDR1 is MDHEN and CDR2 SYDVKM. This CDR3 region has 15 residues. The chain's CDR3 is CASSSASGNYNEQFF. In DNA form, the CDR3 reads TGTGCCAGCAGTTCAGCTAGCGGGAACTACAATGAGCAGTTCTTC.

The chain joins TRBV4-3 to TRBJ1-6; no clear D. The CDR3 extends over 13 amino acids. V dropped 4 bases and J dropped 9 bases, with 10 bases sitting between them. Germline V CDR1 and CDR2: LGHNA, YSLEER. Here the CDR3 DNA reads TGCGCCAGCAGCCTGCGGGCAGGTTCACCCCTCCACTTT. As protein: CASSLRAGSPLHF.

In this sample, this clone turned up many times. The V call is TRBV30, the J call TRBJ1-1; 8 bases are a match to TRBD1. The CDR3 consists of 16 residues. The ends lost 1 base at V and 0 bases at J; junction bases unmatched: 7. The germline V gene has CDR1 GTSNPN and CDR2 SVGIG (reference sequence). The CDR3 coding sequence is TGTGCCTGGAGTGGGACAGGGTTTTTCCTGAACACTGAAGCTTTCTTT. This sequence encodes CAWSGTGFFLNTEAFF. The variable domain in full, completed from reference TRBV30 and TRBJ1-1, reads SQTIHQWPATLVQPVGSPLSLECTVEGTSNPNLYWYRQAAGRGLQLLFYSVGIGQISSEVPQNLSASRPQDRQFILSSKKLLLSDSGFYLCAWSGTGFFLNTEAFFGQGTRLTVV.